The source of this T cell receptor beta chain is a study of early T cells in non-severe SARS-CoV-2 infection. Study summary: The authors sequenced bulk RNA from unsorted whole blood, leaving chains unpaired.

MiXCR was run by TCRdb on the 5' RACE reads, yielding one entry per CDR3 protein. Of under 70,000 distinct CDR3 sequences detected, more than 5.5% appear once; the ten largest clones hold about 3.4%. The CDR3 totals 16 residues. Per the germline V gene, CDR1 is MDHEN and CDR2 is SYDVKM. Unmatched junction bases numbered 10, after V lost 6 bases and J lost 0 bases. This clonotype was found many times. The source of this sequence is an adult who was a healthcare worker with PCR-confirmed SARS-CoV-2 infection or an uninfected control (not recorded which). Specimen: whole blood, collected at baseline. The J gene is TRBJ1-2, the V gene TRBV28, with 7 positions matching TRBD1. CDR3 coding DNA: TGTGCCAGCAGCGAAACTAACAGGGGAGCTAACTATGGCTACACCTTC. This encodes CASSETNRGANYGYTF.